This is a list of T cell receptor beta chains from one sample in a study of control samples from healthy donors and cancer patients. Assay: immunoSEQ multiplex PCR; the TCRdb copy retains only in-frame clones and omits some. The sample lists 350,000 to 450,000 clones; approximately 90% were seen once. The sequenced sample consisted of PBMCs. These receptors came from a man between 35 and 55 years old with head and neck cancer. The CDR3 runs from the conserved cysteine through the conserved F or W. The D gene is left open where the match is weak. Expanded clones get a size class; other rows say once, few or many, or leave the size out.

TRBV30,.,.,TRBJ2-5,CAWSVRLGRETQYF,TGTGCCTGGAGTGTACGGTTAGGGAGAGAGACCCAGTACTTC
TRBV6-2/TRBV6-3,few,TRBD1,TRBJ1-1,CASSVTGDGTEAFF,TGTGCCAGCAGTGTGACAGGGGATGGCACTGAAGCTTTCTTT
TRBV20-1,.,TRBD1,TRBJ1-2,CSARVGGGYTF,TGCAGTGCTAGAGTAGGGGGCGGCTACACCTTC
TRBV7-3,.,TRBD2,TRBJ2-2,CASSLLSGGRNTGELFF,TGTGCCAGCAGCTTACTGAGCGGGGGGCGGAACACCGGGGAGCTGTTTTTT
TRBV27,.,TRBD1,TRBJ1-4,CASSFYGQGGEKLFF,TGTGCCAGCAGTTTTTATGGACAGGGCGGTGAAAAACTGTTTTTT
TRBV5-1,.,TRBD1,TRBJ2-3,CASSSTGTTDTQYF,TGCGCCAGCAGCTCGACAGGGACCACAGATACGCAGTATTTT
TRBV11-2,.,.,TRBJ1-4,CASSVGTFNEKLFF,TGTGCCAGCAGTGTGGGAACCTTTAATGAAAAACTGTTTTTT
TRBV3-1/TRBV3-2,.,.,TRBJ1-4,CASSQGRSREKLFF,TGTGCCAGCAGCCAAGGAAGGTCTCGGGAAAAACTGTTTTTT
TRBV4-2,.,.,TRBJ2-7,CARSQEGGGGSYEQYF,TGTGCCCGCAGCCAAGAGGGGGGAGGGGGGTCCTACGAGCAGTACTTC
TRBV30,.,TRBD1,TRBJ2-3,CAWSAGQGALTDTQYF,TGTGCCTGGAGTGCGGGACAGGGGGCCCTCACAGATACGCAGTATTTT
TRBV3-1/TRBV3-2,.,.,TRBJ1-5,CASSPPSGNQPQHF,TGTGCCAGCAGCCCTCCGTCGGGCAATCAGCCCCAGCATTTT
TRBV3-1/TRBV3-2,.,TRBD2,TRBJ2-2,CASSLMAGGVNTGELFF,TGTGCCAGCAGCCTGATGGCGGGGGGGGTAAACACCGGGGAGCTGTTTTTT
TRBV28,.,TRBD1,TRBJ2-3,CASRSPGTGGSLDTQYF,TGTGCCAGCAGGTCTCCGGGGACAGGTGGAAGTTTAGATACGCAGTATTTT
TRBV15,.,TRBD1,TRBJ2-2,CATSIRDRGNTGELFF,TGTGCCACCAGCATCCGGGACAGGGGGAACACCGGGGAGCTGTTTTTT
TRBV27,once,TRBD1,TRBJ2-7,CASSFRGSTDRLRF,TGTGCCAGCAGTTTCAGGGGGTCAACAGACCGGCTTCGGTTC
TRBV18,.,.,TRBJ1-1,CASSPQNRGITEAFF,TGTGCCAGCTCACCACAGAATAGGGGAATTACTGAAGCTTTCTTT
TRBV15,.,TRBD2,TRBJ2-1,CATSTLAGGYNEQFF,TGTGCCACCAGCACACTAGCGGGAGGGTACAATGAGCAGTTCTTC
TRBV5-6,.,.,TRBJ2-3,CASSFELDTQYF,TGTGCCAGCAGCTTCGAGTTGGATACGCAGTATTTT
TRBV29-1,.,.,TRBJ1-3,CSVESSYSGNTIYF,TGCAGCGTTGAAAGCAGCTACTCTGGAAACACCATATATTTT
TRBV5-1,.,.,TRBJ1-3,CASSLGAGAGNTIYF,TGCGCCAGCAGCTTGGGGGCAGGGGCTGGAAACACCATATATTTT
TRBV24-1,.,.,TRBJ2-1,CATSETESMTAREQFF,TGTGCCACCAGTGAAACAGAATCCATGACGGCCAGGGAGCAGTTCTTC
TRBV6-2/TRBV6-3,.,.,TRBJ2-7,CASSLGGGQYF,TGTGCCAGCAGTTTGGGGGGAGGACAGTACTTC
TRBV18,.,.,TRBJ2-7,CASSPPSGTGEQYF,TGTGCCAGCTCACCACCGTCAGGGACGGGCGAGCAGTACTTC
TRBV5-4,.,.,TRBJ2-2,CASSLDPGRAGELFF,TGTGCCAGCAGCTTGGACCCGGGAAGGGCCGGGGAGCTGTTTTTT
TRBV11-2,.,.,TRBJ2-3,CASSLDRVWSDTQYF,TGTGCCAGCAGCTTAGATAGGGTTTGGTCAGATACGCAGTATTTT
TRBV5-1,.,.,TRBJ2-3,CASRDPTTDTQYF,TGCGCCAGCAGGGACCCGACCACAGATACGCAGTATTTT
TRBV28,.,.,TRBJ2-7,CASSLSLYEQYF,TGTGCCAGCAGTTTAAGTTTATACGAGCAGTACTTC
TRBV10-1,.,TRBD2,TRBJ2-5,CASSEIISGGTETQYF,TGCGCCAGCAGTGAGATCATTAGCGGGGGTACGGAGACCCAGTACTTC
TRBV11-2,.,.,TRBJ2-7,CASSPPGLNYEQYF,TGTGCCAGCAGCCCACCGGGGTTGAACTACGAGCAGTACTTC
TRBV11-2,.,TRBD1,TRBJ1-6,CASSVGQNNSPLHF,TGTGCCAGCAGCGTGGGACAGAATAATTCACCCCTCCACTTT
TRBV18,few,TRBD2,TRBJ2-7,CASSLRTGGFSYEQYF,TGTGCCAGCTCACTACGGACGGGGGGGTTCTCCTACGAGCAGTACTTC
TRBV2,.,TRBD1,TRBJ2-7,CASSVRDREYEQYF,TGTGCCAGCAGTGTAAGGGACAGGGAGTACGAGCAGTACTTC
TRBV10-2,.,TRBD1,TRBJ1-1,CASSDAGGLNTEAFF,TGCGCCAGCAGTGATGCAGGGGGCTTAAACACTGAAGCTTTCTTT
TRBV29-1,.,TRBD1,TRBJ2-7,CSVETGWPYEQYF,TGCAGCGTTGAGACAGGGTGGCCCTACGAGCAGTACTTC
TRBV5-6,.,.,TRBJ1-6,CASSIGTRDSPLHF,TGTGCCAGCAGCATCGGGACAAGAGATTCACCCCTCCACTTT
TRBV7-2,.,TRBD1,TRBJ2-5,CASSLNRGRETQYF,TGTGCCAGCAGTCTTAACAGGGGGAGGGAGACCCAGTACTTC
TRBV9,.,TRBD2,TRBJ2-1,CASSVGAGGNNEQFF,TGTGCCAGCAGCGTAGGGGCGGGAGGCAACAATGAGCAGTTCTTC
TRBV28,.,TRBD2,TRBJ2-1,CASSSQSGASYEQFF,TGTGCCAGCAGTTCCCAAAGCGGGGCTAGCTATGAGCAGTTCTTC
TRBV28,.,.,TRBJ2-1,CASSFTGDLNEQFF,TGTGCCAGCAGTTTTACAGGAGACCTCAATGAGCAGTTCTTC
TRBV6-5,.,TRBD1,TRBJ2-7,CASIRDRGLEQYF,TGTGCCAGCATCCGGGACAGGGGGCTCGAGCAGTACTTC
TRBV7-9,.,.,TRBJ2-3,CASSRQGDTQYF,TGTGCCAGCAGCCGTCAGGGGGATACGCAGTATTTT
TRBV4-3,.,.,TRBJ1-6,CASSQRHGGQFNSHSPLHF,TGCGCCAGCAGCCAACGCCACGGAGGACAGTTCAATAGCCATTCACCCCTCCACTTT
TRBV27,.,TRBD1,TRBJ2-7,CASSPPAGGLYEQYF,TGTGCCAGCAGCCCACCGGCAGGGGGCTTGTACGAGCAGTACTTC
TRBV18,.,.,TRBJ2-5,CASSRDQETQYF,TGTGCCAGCTCACGGGACCAAGAGACCCAGTACTTC
TRBV27,.,.,TRBJ1-5,CASSLNPNQPQHF,TGTGCCAGCAGTTTAAATCCAAATCAGCCCCAGCATTTT